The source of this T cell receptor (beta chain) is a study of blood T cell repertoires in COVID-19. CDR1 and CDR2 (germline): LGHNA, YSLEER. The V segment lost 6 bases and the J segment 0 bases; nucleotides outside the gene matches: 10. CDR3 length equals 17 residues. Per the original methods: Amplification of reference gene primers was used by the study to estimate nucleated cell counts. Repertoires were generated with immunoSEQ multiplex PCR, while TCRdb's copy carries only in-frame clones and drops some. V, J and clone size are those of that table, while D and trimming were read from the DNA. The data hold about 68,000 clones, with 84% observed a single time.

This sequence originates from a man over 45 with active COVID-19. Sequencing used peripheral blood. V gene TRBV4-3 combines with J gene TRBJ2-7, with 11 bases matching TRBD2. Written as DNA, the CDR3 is TGCGCCAGCAGTCCCTCCCTAGCGGGGGGCCTCTCCTACGAGCAGTACTTC. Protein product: CASSPSLAGGLSYEQYF.